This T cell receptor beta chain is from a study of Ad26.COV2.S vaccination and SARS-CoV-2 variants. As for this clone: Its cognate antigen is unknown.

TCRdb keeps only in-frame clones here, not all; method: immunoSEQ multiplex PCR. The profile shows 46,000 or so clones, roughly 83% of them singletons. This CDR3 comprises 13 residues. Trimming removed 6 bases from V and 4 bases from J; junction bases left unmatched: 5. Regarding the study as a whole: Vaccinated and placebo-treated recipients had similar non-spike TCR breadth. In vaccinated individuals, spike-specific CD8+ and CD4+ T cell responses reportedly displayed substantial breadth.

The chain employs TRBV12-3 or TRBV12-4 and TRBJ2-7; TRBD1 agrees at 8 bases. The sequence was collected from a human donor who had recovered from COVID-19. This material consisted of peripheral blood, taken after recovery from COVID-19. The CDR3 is CASSTGGPYEQYV. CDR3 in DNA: TGTGCCAGCAGCACAGGGGGACCATACGAGCAGTACGTC.